A selection of T cell receptor beta chains follows, all from one sample in a study of T cells after yellow fever vaccination. TCRdb called the 5' RACE reads again in MiXCR, with one record for every CDR3 protein. The sample lists a few hundred thousand distinct CDR3 sequences; approximately 3.9% were seen once. Sequences were derived from PBMCs, sampled on the day of the yellow fever booster vaccination. These receptors all stem from a man aged 18 to 29 who received the YFV17D yellow fever vaccine. CDR3s include the opening cysteine and the closing phenylalanine or tryptophan. Fields, in order: J gene, V gene, clone size, D gene, CDR3 protein, CDR3 DNA. The D gene is left open where the match is weak. The size of a clone is reported for some rows only, either as once, few or many, or as a class for expanded clones.

J: TRBJ2-3
V: TRBV7-2
size: few
D: TRBD2
CDR3: CASSPQALAGGHTDTQYF
DNA: TGTGCCAGCAGCCCCCAGGCTCTAGCGGGGGGACACACAGATACGCAGTATTTT

J: TRBJ1-1
V: TRBV20-1
size: NA
D: NA
CDR3: CSARDLVESRWNTEAFF
DNA: TGCAGTGCTAGAGATCTCGTGGAGAGCCGATGGAACACTGAAGCTTTCTTT

J: TRBJ2-3
V: TRBV30
size: few
D: NA
CDR3: CAWSVLMGSGDTQYF
DNA: TGTGCCTGGAGTGTACTGATGGGGAGTGGAGATACGCAGTATTTT

J: TRBJ2-1
V: TRBV29-1
size: many
D: TRBD2
CDR3: CSVPTSGATYNEQFF
DNA: TGCAGCGTCCCGACTAGCGGGGCTACCTACAATGAGCAGTTCTTC

J: TRBJ2-2
V: TRBV12-3/TRBV12-4
size: many
D: TRBD2
CDR3: CASSNRLAGYTGELFF
DNA: TGTGCCAGCAGTAACAGACTAGCGGGATACACCGGGGAGCTGTTTTTT

J: TRBJ1-2
V: TRBV18
size: many
D: NA
CDR3: CASSPGGTAAYGYTF
DNA: TGTGCCAGCTCACCAGGAGGGACGGCGGCCTATGGCTACACCTTC

J: TRBJ2-4
V: TRBV20-1
size: many
D: NA
CDR3: CSAPRPGFLAKNIQYF
DNA: TGCAGTGCGCCAAGGCCCGGGTTCCTAGCCAAAAACATTCAGTACTTC

J: TRBJ1-3
V: TRBV4-2
size: many
D: NA
CDR3: CASSPRGSGNTIYF
DNA: TGTGCCAGCAGCCCCCGGGGCTCTGGAAACACCATATATTTT

J: TRBJ1-3
V: TRBV12-3/TRBV12-4
size: few
D: NA
CDR3: CASRTWAKGNTIYF
DNA: TGTGCCAGCAGGACCTGGGCGAAAGGAAACACCATATATTTT

J: TRBJ1-1
V: TRBV13
size: many
D: NA
CDR3: CASSPNYSGAEAFF
DNA: TGTGCCAGCAGCCCCAACTACTCGGGGGCTGAAGCTTTCTTT

J: TRBJ2-1
V: TRBV12-3/TRBV12-4
size: many
D: NA
CDR3: CASTSAYEQFF
DNA: TGTGCCAGCACATCGGCTTATGAGCAGTTCTTC

J: TRBJ1-4
V: TRBV7-2
size: NA
D: NA
CDR3: CASSFFEKLFF
DNA: TGTGCCAGCAGCTTTTTTGAAAAACTGTTTTTT

J: TRBJ2-5
V: TRBV20-1
size: many
D: NA
CDR3: CSASSQGQETQYF
DNA: TGCAGTGCTAGCAGCCAGGGGCAAGAGACCCAGTACTTC

J: TRBJ2-3
V: TRBV19
size: few
D: TRBD2
CDR3: CATKQGGGTRQYF
DNA: TGTGCCACCAAGCAAGGGGGGGGGACTAGGCAGTATTTT

J: TRBJ1-1
V: TRBV20-1
size: many
D: NA
CDR3: CSARRRDTEAFF
DNA: TGCAGTGCTAGAAGGCGTGACACTGAAGCTTTCTTT

J: TRBJ2-7
V: TRBV5-4
size: NA
D: NA
CDR3: CASSHGTGGSYEQYF
DNA: TGTGCCAGCAGCCACGGTACCGGCGGTTCCTACGAGCAGTACTTC

J: TRBJ2-3
V: TRBV20-1
size: NA
D: NA
CDR3: CSTTMDSTDTQYF
DNA: TGCAGTACTACGATGGACAGCACAGATACGCAGTATTTT

J: TRBJ2-3
V: TRBV4-3
size: few
D: TRBD2
CDR3: CASSQGLAGGGDTQYF
DNA: TGCGCCAGCAGCCAAGGACTAGCGGGGGGTGGCGATACGCAGTATTTT

J: TRBJ2-5
V: TRBV5-1
size: many
D: TRBD1
CDR3: CASSLGAGTGETQYF
DNA: TGCGCCAGCAGCTTGGGGGCCGGGACAGGAGAGACCCAGTACTTC

J: TRBJ1-5
V: TRBV19
size: NA
D: NA
CDR3: CASSITVGQPQHF
DNA: TGTGCCAGTAGTATAACAGTTGGACAGCCCCAGCATTTT

J: TRBJ2-3
V: TRBV6-2/TRBV6-3
size: many
D: NA
CDR3: CASSYADTQYF
DNA: TGTGCCAGCAGTTACGCAGATACGCAGTATTTT

J: TRBJ1-2
V: TRBV5-1
size: many
D: NA
CDR3: CASSLAAGANNGYTF
DNA: TGCGCCAGCAGCTTGGCGGCAGGGGCAAACAATGGCTACACCTTC

J: TRBJ2-3
V: TRBV12-3/TRBV12-4
size: few
D: NA
CDR3: CASSSTESETDTQYF
DNA: TGTGCCAGCAGCAGCACAGAATCAGAGACAGATACGCAGTATTTT

J: TRBJ2-7
V: TRBV5-5
size: many
D: NA
CDR3: CASSLRTATYEQYF
DNA: TGTGCCAGCAGCTTGAGGACAGCAACCTACGAGCAGTACTTC

J: TRBJ1-5
V: TRBV20-1
size: many
D: NA
CDR3: CSARAGAGNQPQHF
DNA: TGCAGTGCTAGAGCCGGAGCGGGCAATCAGCCCCAGCATTTT

J: TRBJ1-5
V: TRBV15
size: few
D: TRBD1
CDR3: CATSRESGQDPNQPQHF
DNA: TGTGCCACCAGCAGAGAATCAGGACAGGACCCCAATCAGCCCCAGCATTTT

J: TRBJ1-1
V: TRBV9
size: many
D: NA
CDR3: CASSGGDSYTEAFF
DNA: TGTGCCAGCAGCGGAGGCGACTCATACACTGAAGCTTTCTTT

J: TRBJ2-5
V: TRBV20-1
size: many
D: TRBD2
CDR3: CSAETSGVQETQYF
DNA: TGCAGTGCTGAAACTAGCGGGGTACAAGAGACCCAGTACTTC

J: TRBJ2-1
V: TRBV2
size: many
D: NA
CDR3: CARGGLTGNEQFF
DNA: TGTGCCAGAGGGGGACTCACGGGCAATGAGCAGTTCTTC

J: TRBJ2-7
V: TRBV7-2
size: many
D: NA
CDR3: CASSLWGNSYEQYF
DNA: TGTGCCAGCAGCTTGTGGGGGAACTCCTACGAGCAGTACTTC

J: TRBJ2-1
V: TRBV6-6
size: many
D: TRBD2
CDR3: CASLGVGGYYNEQFF
DNA: TGTGCCAGCCTGGGGGTCGGGGGGTATTACAATGAGCAGTTCTTC

J: TRBJ1-2
V: TRBV7-9
size: many
D: NA
CDR3: CASSYNYGYTF
DNA: TGTGCCAGCAGCTATAACTATGGCTACACCTTC

J: TRBJ1-2
V: TRBV6-1
size: few
D: NA
CDR3: CASSVGNRDQYYGYTF
DNA: TGTGCCAGCAGTGTGGGAAACAGGGATCAGTACTATGGCTACACCTTC

J: TRBJ2-1
V: TRBV11-2
size: many
D: NA
CDR3: CASSRQNYNEQFF
DNA: TGTGCCAGCAGCCGACAGAATTACAATGAGCAGTTCTTC

J: TRBJ1-5
V: TRBV29-1
size: NA
D: NA
CDR3: CSVRDTNQPQHF
DNA: TGCAGCGTTCGGGACACCAATCAGCCCCAGCATTTT

J: TRBJ2-3
V: TRBV2
size: few
D: NA
CDR3: CASSPDRKQYTSTDTQYF
DNA: TGTGCCAGCAGTCCAGACAGGAAGCAATACACTAGCACAGATACGCAGTATTTT

J: TRBJ1-2
V: TRBV7-9
size: many
D: NA
CDR3: CASSGRVTYGYTF
DNA: TGTGCCAGCAGCGGCAGGGTTACCTATGGCTACACCTTC

J: TRBJ1-1
V: TRBV4-1
size: many
D: NA
CDR3: CASSQPTGGTEAFF
DNA: TGCGCCAGCAGCCAACCGACGGGGGGCACTGAAGCTTTCTTT

J: TRBJ1-2
V: TRBV12-3/TRBV12-4
size: many
D: NA
CDR3: CASSVTGTANYGYTF
DNA: TGTGCCAGCAGTGTAACAGGGACTGCGAACTATGGCTACACCTTC

J: TRBJ2-5
V: TRBV5-4
size: few
D: NA
CDR3: CASSLLGPQDRTQYF
DNA: TGTGCCAGCAGCCTCCTCGGGCCCCAGGACCGGACCCAGTACTTC

J: TRBJ2-1
V: TRBV20-1
size: few
D: NA
CDR3: CSARDLRGANEQFF
DNA: TGCAGTGCTAGAGATCTTAGGGGGGCCAATGAGCAGTTCTTC

J: TRBJ1-3
V: TRBV20-1
size: many
D: NA
CDR3: CSASPDGSDTIYF
DNA: TGCAGTGCTAGCCCGGACGGATCGGACACCATATATTTT

J: TRBJ1-5
V: TRBV27
size: many
D: TRBD1
CDR3: CASRQGANQPQHF
DNA: TGTGCCAGCAGACAGGGGGCCAATCAGCCCCAGCATTTT

J: TRBJ2-6
V: TRBV5-1
size: many
D: NA
CDR3: CASSFLLSGANVLTF
DNA: TGCGCCAGCAGCTTTCTACTCTCTGGGGCCAACGTCCTGACTTTC

J: TRBJ2-2
V: TRBV7-9
size: many
D: NA
CDR3: CASSSGPRGKTGELFF
DNA: TGTGCCAGCAGCTCGGGGCCGAGGGGGAAAACCGGGGAGCTGTTTTTT

J: TRBJ1-2
V: TRBV7-2
size: NA
D: NA
CDR3: CASSPGVGSYGYTF
DNA: TGTGCCAGCAGTCCAGGGGTAGGGAGCTATGGCTACACCTTC

J: TRBJ1-4
V: TRBV6-1
size: many
D: NA
CDR3: CASRRGDIELFF
DNA: TGTGCCAGCCGAAGGGGGGACATAGAACTGTTTTTT

J: TRBJ2-7
V: TRBV10-3
size: few
D: TRBD1
CDR3: CAISVGQVGYEQYF
DNA: TGTGCCATCAGTGTGGGACAGGTGGGGTACGAGCAGTACTTC

J: TRBJ2-3
V: TRBV14
size: NA
D: NA
CDR3: CASSQDGGWDTQYF
DNA: TGTGCCAGCAGCCAAGATGGCGGCTGGGATACGCAGTATTTT

J: TRBJ1-1
V: TRBV20-1
size: few
D: NA
CDR3: CSARVSGRNTEAFF
DNA: TGCAGTGCTAGGGTCTCCGGGAGGAACACTGAAGCTTTCTTT

J: TRBJ2-1
V: TRBV10-3
size: many
D: TRBD2
CDR3: CAIKDSGGAGNEQFF
DNA: TGTGCCATCAAAGATAGCGGGGGGGCTGGCAATGAGCAGTTCTTC

J: TRBJ1-1
V: TRBV29-1
size: NA
D: TRBD1
CDR3: CSAVQGAQTEAFF
DNA: TGCAGCGCTGTACAGGGGGCGCAAACTGAAGCTTTCTTT

J: TRBJ1-4
V: TRBV5-1
size: many
D: NA
CDR3: CASSLALAGGNEKLFF
DNA: TGCGCCAGCAGCTTGGCATTGGCAGGTGGTAATGAAAAACTGTTTTTT

J: TRBJ2-1
V: TRBV5-4
size: NA
D: NA
CDR3: CAGSLVRGTYNEQFF
DNA: TGTGCCGGCAGCTTGGTGCGGGGTACCTACAATGAGCAGTTCTTC

J: TRBJ2-5
V: TRBV5-5
size: many
D: NA
CDR3: CASSLGLMYQETQYF
DNA: TGTGCCAGCAGCTTGGGGCTCATGTACCAAGAGACCCAGTACTTC

J: TRBJ1-6
V: TRBV5-1
size: many
D: NA
CDR3: CASSPDAGRYSPLHF
DNA: TGCGCCAGCAGCCCGGACGCAGGGAGGTATTCACCCCTCCACTTT

J: TRBJ2-7
V: TRBV7-2
size: many
D: TRBD1
CDR3: CASSLDRESDEQYF
DNA: TGTGCCAGCAGCTTGGACAGGGAGAGCGACGAGCAGTACTTC